This T cell receptor beta chain was observed in a study of Tregs in tolerant kidney transplant recipients (dated by TCRdb to the late 2010s). Context from the whole study: Before combined kidney and bone marrow transplantation, this study identified donor-specific regulatory T cells using TCRbeta sequencing and then followed those same cells after transplant. Several methods of expanding Tregs specific for an allogeneic donor were compared by TCRbeta repertoire sequencing in a few healthy controls.

Concerning this clone itself: Its antigen remains unidentified. One base away there is no much larger clone; base qualities are not given.

Genomic DNA was extracted from sorted cells with the QIAGEN DNeasy Blood and Tissue Kit for TCRbeta CDR3 sequencing. Through immunoSEQ, high-throughput TCRbeta CDR3 sequencing was done commercially, including PCR amplification with internal controls and bias correction. From the authors' description of their analysis: Unique productive TCRbeta sequences were defined by CDR3 nucleotide sequence where primers matched, and otherwise by CDR3 amino acid sequence together with Vbeta and Jbeta genes. To correct sorting error, sequences shared between sorted populations at a frequency ratio of 2:1 or less were removed; the rest were assigned to the higher population. Sequences were defined as donor-reactive when expanded at least 5-fold in CFSE-low cells versus unstimulated cells and present at a frequency of at least 0.01% in CFSE-low cells. Jensen-Shannon divergence, calculated on the top 100 TCRbeta sequences ranked by frequency, was used to quantify repertoire divergence. For samples with multiple sequencing runs, sorting error was corrected in each run separately before the runs were combined. In its TCRdb copy, this immuneACCESS table keeps in-frame sequences only and misses some clones. Where compared with another copy, unresolved V genes explain less than half of these, and the others have no known cause. Clone size and V and J calls were adopted from that table, with D and trimming inferred from the DNA. This sample gives tens of thousands of clones in total; roughly 84% of them show up just once. Together, the top ten hold 4.5% to 5.5% of the sample.

The full study reports these points: Biological reproducibility was not directly addressed, though technical replication error appeared minimal. Expanding Tregs with activated donor B cells appeared to identify the most biologically relevant and donor-specific TCRbeta repertoire. The study was constrained by small patient numbers, and validation of the findings is required in larger populations and under other immunosuppression protocols.

The germline V gene encodes CDR1 SGHRS and CDR2 YFSETQ. From cysteine to phenylalanine, the CDR3 is 13 amino acids long. The retained sequence is limited to the CDR3, 39 bases, with the frame set at the first base. V sheds 9 bases and J sheds 2 bases, leaving 14 bases between their ends. Unstimulated Tregs (CD4+CD25+CD127-), CD4+ non-Tregs (CD4+CD25-), CD4 and CD8 cells were FACS-sorted from thawed PBMCs. Healthy control blood came either as purchased buffy coats or from healthy volunteers. Healthy control blood was separated into PBMCs by Ficoll density gradient and cryopreserved, and patient PBMCs were collected both before and after transplant.

This sequence originates from a human donor in good health. Sequenced material: CD4+ T cells from blood. Here the chain combines TRBV5-1 and TRBJ2-5, with no confident D gene call. The CDR3 region reads CATALGQQETQYF. The DNA sequence is given as TGCGCCACCGCGCTTGGGCAGCAAGAGACCCAGTACTTC.